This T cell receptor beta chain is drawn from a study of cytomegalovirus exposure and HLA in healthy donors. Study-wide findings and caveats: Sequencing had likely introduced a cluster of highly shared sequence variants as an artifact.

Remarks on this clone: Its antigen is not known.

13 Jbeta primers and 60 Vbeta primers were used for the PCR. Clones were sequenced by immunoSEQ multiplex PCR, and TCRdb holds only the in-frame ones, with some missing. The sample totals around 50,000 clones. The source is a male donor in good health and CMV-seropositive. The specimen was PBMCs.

Written as DNA, the CDR3 is TGTGCCAGCAGCCTCGGGACAGGGGTCGGTCAGCCCCAGCATTTT. Encoded protein: CASSLGTGVGQPQHF. This chain connects TRBV7-6 to TRBJ1-5; 10 bases line up with TRBD1. Germline assignment: CDR1 SGHVS and CDR2 FNYEAQ. The junction had 7 bases not matched to a gene; V was cut back by 5 bases and J by 6 bases. The CDR3 has 15 amino acids.